This T cell receptor (beta chain) comes out of a study of beta chain features in type 1 diabetes. V was cut by 5 bases and J by 0 bases, with 13 bases left in between. Germline V gene data show CDR1 as ENHRY and CDR2 as SYGVKD. This CDR3 comprises 16 residues. This clone was picked up a small number of times. Reverse transcription of all isolated RNA meant that expressed TCRB transcripts were sequenced. Sequencing used immunoSEQ multiplex PCR; TCRdb keeps in-frame clones, though not all of them. The table has 970,000 or so clones, about 17% seen once. The source of this sequence is a woman in her late teens or twenties in good health. The chain has TRBV10-3 and TRBJ2-2; the D gene is possibly TRBD2 (5 bases). Sequencing used naive CD4+ T cells from blood. CDR3 region: CAISLGRTPNTGELFF. In DNA form, the CDR3 reads TGTGCCATCAGTCTTGGTCGGACTCCGAACACCGGGGAGCTGTTTTTT.